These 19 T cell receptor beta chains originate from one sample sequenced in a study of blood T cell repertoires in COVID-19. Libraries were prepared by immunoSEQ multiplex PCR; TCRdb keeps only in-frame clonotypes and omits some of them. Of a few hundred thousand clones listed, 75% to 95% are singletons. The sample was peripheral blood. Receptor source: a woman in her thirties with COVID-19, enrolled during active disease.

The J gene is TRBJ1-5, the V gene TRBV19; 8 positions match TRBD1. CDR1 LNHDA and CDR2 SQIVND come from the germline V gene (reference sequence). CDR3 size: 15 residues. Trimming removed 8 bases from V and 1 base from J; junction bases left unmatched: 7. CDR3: CASYHTGGSNQPQHF. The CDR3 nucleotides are TGTGCCAGTTACCATACAGGGGGAAGCAATCAGCCCCAGCATTTT.

CDR3 sequence reads: CASSPPGQVVYGYTF. The CDR3, as DNA: TGTGCCAGCTCACCACCCGGACAGGTCGTATATGGCTACACCTTC. This rearrangement joins TRBV18 to TRBJ1-2; the match to TRBD1 covers 7 bases. With V trimmed by 0 bases and J by 5 bases, 6 bases remained unmatched. CDR1 and CDR2 (germline): KGHSH, LQKENI. This CDR3 has 15 residues.

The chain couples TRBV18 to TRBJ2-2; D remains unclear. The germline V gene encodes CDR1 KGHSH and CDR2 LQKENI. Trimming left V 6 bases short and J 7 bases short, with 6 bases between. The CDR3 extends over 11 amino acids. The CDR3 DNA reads TGTGCCAGCTCTTCCGTCGGGGAGCTGTTTTTT. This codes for CASSSVGELFF.

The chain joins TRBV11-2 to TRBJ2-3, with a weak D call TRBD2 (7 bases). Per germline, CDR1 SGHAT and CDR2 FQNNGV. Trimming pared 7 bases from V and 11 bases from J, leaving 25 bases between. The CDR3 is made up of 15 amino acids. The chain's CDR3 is CASMPGTTTGWGQYF. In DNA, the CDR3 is TGTGCCAGCATGCCGGGGACTACCACAGGGTGGGGGCAGTATTTT.

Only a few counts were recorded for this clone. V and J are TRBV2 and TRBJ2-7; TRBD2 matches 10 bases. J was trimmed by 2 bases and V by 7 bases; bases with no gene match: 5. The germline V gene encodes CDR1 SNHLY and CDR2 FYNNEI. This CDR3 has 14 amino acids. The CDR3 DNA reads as TGTGCCAGCAAGGGAACTAGCGGGACCTACGAGCAGTACTTC. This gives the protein CASKGTSGTYEQYF.

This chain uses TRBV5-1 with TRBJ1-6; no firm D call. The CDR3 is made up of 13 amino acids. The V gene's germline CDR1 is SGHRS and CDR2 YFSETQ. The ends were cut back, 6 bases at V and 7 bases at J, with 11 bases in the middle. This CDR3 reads CASTFGRNSPLHF. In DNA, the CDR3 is TGCGCCAGCACCTTTGGCAGGAATTCACCCCTCCACTTT.

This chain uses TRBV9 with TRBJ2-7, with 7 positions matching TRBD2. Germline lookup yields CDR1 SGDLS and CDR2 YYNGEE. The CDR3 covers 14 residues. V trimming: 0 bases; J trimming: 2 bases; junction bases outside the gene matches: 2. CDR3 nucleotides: TGTGCCAGCAGCGTAGCGGGGGGACCCTACGAGCAGTACTTC. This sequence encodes CASSVAGGPYEQYF.

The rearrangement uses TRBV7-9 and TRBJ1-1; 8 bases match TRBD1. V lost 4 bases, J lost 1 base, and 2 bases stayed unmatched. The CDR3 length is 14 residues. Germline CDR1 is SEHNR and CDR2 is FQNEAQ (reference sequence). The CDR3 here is CASSSGTGNTEAFF. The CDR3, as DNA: TGTGCCAGCAGCTCCGGGACAGGGAACACTGAAGCTTTCTTT.

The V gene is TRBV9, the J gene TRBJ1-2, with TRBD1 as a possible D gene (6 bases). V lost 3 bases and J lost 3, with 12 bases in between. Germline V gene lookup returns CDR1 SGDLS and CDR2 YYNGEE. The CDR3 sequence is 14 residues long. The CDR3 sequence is CASSATGTDYGYTF. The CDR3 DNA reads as TGTGCCAGCAGCGCCACAGGGACCGACTATGGCTACACCTTC.

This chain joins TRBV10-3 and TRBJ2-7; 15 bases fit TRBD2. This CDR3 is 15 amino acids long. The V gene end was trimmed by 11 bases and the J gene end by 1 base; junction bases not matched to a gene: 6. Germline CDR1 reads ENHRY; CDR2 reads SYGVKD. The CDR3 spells CAVTGLAGGSYEQYF. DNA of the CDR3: TGTGCCGTCACGGGACTAGCGGGAGGATCCTACGAGCAGTACTTC.

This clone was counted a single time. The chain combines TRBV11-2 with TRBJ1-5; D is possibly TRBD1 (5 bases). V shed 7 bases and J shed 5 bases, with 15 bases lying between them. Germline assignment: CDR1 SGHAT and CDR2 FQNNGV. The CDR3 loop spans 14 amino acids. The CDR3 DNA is TGTGCCAGCACCGGGGGGGTGCGCGATCAGCCCCAGCATTTT. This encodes CASTGGVRDQPQHF.

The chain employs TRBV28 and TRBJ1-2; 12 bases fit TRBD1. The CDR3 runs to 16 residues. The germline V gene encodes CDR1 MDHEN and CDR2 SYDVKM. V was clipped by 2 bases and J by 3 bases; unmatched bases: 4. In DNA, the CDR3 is TGTGCCAGCAGTTTACGGGACAGGGGGCCGGACTATGGCTACACCTTC. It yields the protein CASSLRDRGPDYGYTF.

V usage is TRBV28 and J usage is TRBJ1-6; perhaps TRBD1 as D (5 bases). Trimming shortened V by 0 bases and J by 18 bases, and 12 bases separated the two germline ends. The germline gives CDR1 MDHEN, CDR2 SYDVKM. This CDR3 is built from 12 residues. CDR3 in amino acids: CASSLWGQEHHF. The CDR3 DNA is TGTGCCAGCAGTTTATGGGGGCAGGAGCACCACTTT.

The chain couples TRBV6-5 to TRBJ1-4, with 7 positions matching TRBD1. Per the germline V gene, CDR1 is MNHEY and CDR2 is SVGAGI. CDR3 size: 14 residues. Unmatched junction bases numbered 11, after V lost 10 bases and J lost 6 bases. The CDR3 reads CATSRGGVYEKLFF. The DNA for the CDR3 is TGTGCCACGTCTAGAGGGGGCGTTTATGAAAAACTGTTTTTT.

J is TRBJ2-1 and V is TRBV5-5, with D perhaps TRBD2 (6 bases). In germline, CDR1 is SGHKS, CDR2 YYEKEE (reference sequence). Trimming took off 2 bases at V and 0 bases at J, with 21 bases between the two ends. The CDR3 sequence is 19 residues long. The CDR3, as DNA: TGTGCCAGCAGCTTTCGGGACTCAGGTTATTTGAGCTCCTACAATGAGCAGTTCTTC. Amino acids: CASSFRDSGYLSSYNEQFF.

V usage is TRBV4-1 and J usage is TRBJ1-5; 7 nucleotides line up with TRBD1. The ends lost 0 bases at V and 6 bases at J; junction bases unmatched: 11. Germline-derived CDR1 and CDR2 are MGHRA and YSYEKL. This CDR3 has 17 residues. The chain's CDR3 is CASSQEGGVRGLQPQHF. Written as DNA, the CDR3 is TGCGCCAGCAGCCAAGAAGGGGGAGTAAGGGGGCTTCAGCCCCAGCATTTT.

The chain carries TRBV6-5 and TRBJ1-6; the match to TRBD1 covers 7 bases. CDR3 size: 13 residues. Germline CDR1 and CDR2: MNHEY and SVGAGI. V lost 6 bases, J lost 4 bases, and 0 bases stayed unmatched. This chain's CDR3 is CASRGQYNSPLHF. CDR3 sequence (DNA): TGTGCCAGCAGGGGACAGTATAATTCACCCCTCCACTTT.

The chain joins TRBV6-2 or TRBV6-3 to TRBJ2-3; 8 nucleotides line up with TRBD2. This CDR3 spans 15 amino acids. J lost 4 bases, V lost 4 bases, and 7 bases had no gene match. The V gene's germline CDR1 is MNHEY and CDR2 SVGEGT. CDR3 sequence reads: CASSSPSGSADTQYF. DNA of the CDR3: TGTGCCAGCAGTTCCCCCAGCGGGAGTGCAGATACGCAGTATTTT.

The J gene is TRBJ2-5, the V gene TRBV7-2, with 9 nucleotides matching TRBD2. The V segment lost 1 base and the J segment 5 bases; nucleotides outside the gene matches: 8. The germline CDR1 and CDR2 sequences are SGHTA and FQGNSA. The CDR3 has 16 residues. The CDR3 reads CASSLVGGRAMETQYF. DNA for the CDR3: TGTGCCAGCAGCTTAGTAGGCGGGAGGGCGATGGAGACCCAGTACTTC.